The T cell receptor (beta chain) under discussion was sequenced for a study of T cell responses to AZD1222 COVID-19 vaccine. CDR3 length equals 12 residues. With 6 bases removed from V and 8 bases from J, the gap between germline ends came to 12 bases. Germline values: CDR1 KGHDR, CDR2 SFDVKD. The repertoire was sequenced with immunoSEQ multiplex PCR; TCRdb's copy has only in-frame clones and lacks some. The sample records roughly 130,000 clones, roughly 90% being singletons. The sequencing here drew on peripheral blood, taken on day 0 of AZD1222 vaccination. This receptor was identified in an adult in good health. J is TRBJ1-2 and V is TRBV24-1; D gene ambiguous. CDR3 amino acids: CATSRPGWGYTF. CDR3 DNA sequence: TGTGCCACCAGTCGTCCAGGTTGGGGCTACACCTTC.